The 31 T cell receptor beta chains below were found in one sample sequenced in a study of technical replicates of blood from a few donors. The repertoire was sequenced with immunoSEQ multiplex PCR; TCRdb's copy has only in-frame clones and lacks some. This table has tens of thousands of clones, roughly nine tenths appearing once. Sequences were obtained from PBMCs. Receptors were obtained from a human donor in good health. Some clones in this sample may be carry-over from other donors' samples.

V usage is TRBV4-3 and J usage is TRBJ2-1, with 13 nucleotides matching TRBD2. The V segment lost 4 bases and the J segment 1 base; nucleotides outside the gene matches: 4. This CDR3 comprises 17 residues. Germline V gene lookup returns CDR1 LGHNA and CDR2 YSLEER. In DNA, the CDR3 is TGCGCCAGCAGCCCGGGACTAGCGGGACGGTCCTACAATGAGCAGTTCTTC. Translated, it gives CASSPGLAGRSYNEQFF.

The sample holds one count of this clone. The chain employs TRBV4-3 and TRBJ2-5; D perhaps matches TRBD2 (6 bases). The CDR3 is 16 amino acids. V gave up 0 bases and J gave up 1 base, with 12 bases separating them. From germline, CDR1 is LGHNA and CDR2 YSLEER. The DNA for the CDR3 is TGCGCCAGCAGCCAAGATATTAGTAGCGGCCAAGAGACCCAGTACTTC. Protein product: CASSQDISSGQETQYF.

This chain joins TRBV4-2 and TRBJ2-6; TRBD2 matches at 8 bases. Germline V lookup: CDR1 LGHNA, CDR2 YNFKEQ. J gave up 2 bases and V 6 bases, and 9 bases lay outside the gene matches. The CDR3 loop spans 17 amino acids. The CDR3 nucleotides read TGTGCCAGCAGACTTCGAGCGGGGGACGCTGGGGCCAACGTCCTGACTTTC. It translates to CASRLRAGDAGANVLTF.

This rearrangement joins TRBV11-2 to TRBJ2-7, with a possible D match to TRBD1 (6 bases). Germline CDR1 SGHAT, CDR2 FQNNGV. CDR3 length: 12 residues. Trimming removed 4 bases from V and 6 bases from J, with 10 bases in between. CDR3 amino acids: CASSSGHREQYF. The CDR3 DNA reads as TGTGCCAGCAGCTCGGGACACCGCGAGCAGTACTTC.

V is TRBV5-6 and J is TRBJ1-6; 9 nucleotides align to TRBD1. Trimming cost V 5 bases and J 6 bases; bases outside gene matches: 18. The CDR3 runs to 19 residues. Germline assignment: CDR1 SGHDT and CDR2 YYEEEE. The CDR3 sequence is CASSSWGTGPYLTNSPLHF. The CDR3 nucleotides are TGTGCCAGCAGTTCCTGGGGGACAGGGCCTTATTTGACTAATTCACCCCTCCACTTT.

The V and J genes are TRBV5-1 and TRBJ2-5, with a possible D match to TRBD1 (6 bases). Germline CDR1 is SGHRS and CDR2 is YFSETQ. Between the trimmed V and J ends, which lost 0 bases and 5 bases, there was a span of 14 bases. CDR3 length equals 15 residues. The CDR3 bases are TGCGCCAGCAGCTTGGGCAGGGGAAGCGGCGAGACCCAGTACTTC. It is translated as CASSLGRGSGETQYF.

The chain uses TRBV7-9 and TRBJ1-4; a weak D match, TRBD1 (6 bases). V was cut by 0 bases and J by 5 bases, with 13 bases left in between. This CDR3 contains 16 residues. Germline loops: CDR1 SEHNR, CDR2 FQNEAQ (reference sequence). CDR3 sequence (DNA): TGTGCCAGCAGCTTAGCGGGAACAGGGACCAATGAAAAACTGTTTTTT. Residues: CASSLAGTGTNEKLFF.

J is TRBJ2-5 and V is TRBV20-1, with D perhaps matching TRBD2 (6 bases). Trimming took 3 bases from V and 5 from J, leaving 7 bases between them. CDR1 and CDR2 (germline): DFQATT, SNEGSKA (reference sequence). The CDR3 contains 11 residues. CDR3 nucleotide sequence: TGCAGTGCTAGGACTAGGGAGACCCAGTACTTC. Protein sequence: CSARTRETQYF.

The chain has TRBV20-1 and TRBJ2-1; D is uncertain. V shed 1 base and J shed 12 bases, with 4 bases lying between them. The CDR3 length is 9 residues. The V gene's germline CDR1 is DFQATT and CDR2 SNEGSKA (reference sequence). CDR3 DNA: TGCAGTGCTAGAGGCGGGCAGTTCTTC. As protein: CSARGGQFF.

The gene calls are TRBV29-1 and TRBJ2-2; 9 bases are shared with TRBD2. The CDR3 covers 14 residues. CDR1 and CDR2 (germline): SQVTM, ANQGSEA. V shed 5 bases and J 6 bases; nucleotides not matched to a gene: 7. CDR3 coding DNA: TGCAGCGTTTATCGCGGGAGGGAGGCCGGGGAGCTGTTTTTT. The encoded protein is CSVYRGREAGELFF.

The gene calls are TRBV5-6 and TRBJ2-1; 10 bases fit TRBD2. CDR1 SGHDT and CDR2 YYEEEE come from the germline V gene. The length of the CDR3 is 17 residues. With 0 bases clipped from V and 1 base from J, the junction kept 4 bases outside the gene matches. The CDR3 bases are TGTGCCAGCAGCTTGGCAGCGGGGGGGCCGTCCTACAATGAGCAGTTCTTC. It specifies CASSLAAGGPSYNEQFF.

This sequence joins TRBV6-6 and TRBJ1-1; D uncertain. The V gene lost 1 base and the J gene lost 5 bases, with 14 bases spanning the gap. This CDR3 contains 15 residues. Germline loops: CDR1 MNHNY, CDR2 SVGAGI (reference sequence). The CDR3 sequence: CASSYYPQEGTEAFF. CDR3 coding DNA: TGTGCCAGCAGTTACTATCCCCAGGAAGGAACTGAAGCTTTCTTT.

The CDR3 spells CASSLLTGGPYEQYF. The DNA for the CDR3 is TGTGCCAGCAGTCTCTTGACAGGGGGCCCGTACGAGCAGTACTTC. The chain employs TRBV27 and TRBJ2-7; 10 positions match TRBD1. The germline V gene has CDR1 MNHEY and CDR2 SMNVEV (reference sequence). The V segment lost 5 bases and the J segment 4 bases; nucleotides outside the gene matches: 8. The CDR3 totals 15 residues.

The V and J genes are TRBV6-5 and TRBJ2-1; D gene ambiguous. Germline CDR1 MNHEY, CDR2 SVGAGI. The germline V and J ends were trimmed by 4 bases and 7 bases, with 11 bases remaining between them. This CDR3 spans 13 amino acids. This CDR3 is CASSSRVGNEQFF. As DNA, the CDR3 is TGTGCCAGCAGTTCCCGGGTTGGTAATGAGCAGTTCTTC.

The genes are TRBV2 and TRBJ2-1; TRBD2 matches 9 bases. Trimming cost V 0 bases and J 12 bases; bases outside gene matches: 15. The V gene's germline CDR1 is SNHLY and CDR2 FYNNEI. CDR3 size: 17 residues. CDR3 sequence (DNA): TGTGCCAGCAGTGAAGCCCGTAGCGGGGGCGGTACAATGAGGCAGTTCTTC. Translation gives CASSEARSGGGTMRQFF.

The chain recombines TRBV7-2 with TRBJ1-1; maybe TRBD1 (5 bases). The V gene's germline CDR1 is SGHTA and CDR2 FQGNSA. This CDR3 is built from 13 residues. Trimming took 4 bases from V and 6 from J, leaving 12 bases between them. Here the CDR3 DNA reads TGTGCCAGCAGCTCCAGGGAGGGACCTGAAGCTTTCTTT. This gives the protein CASSSREGPEAFF.

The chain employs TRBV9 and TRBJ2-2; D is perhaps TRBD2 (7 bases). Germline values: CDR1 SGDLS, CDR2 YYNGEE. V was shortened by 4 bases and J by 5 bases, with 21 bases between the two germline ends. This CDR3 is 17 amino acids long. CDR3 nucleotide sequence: TGTGCCAGCAGCTCCCGGGGGGCGGGGGTGAGAACCGGGGAGCTGTTTTTT. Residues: CASSSRGAGVRTGELFF. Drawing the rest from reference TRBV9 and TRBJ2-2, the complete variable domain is DSGVTQTPKHLITATGQRVTLRCSPRSGDLSVYWYQQSLDQGLQFLIQYYNGEERAKGNILERFSAQQFPDLHSELNLSSLELGDSALYFCASSSRGAGVRTGELFFGEGSRLTVL.

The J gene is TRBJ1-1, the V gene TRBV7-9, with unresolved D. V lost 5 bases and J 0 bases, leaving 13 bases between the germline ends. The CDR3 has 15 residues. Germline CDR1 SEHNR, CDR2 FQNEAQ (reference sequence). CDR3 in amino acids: CASSPQRVVNTEAFF. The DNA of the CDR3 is TGTGCCAGCAGCCCCCAGAGGGTCGTGAACACTGAAGCTTTCTTT.

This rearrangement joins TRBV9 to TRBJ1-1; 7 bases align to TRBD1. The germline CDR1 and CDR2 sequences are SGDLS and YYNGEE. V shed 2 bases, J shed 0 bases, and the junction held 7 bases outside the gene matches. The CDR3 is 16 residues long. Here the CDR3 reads CASSVSGTAMNTEAFF. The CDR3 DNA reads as TGTGCCAGCAGCGTCTCCGGGACAGCCATGAACACTGAAGCTTTCTTT. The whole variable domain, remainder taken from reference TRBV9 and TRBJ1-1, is DSGVTQTPKHLITATGQRVTLRCSPRSGDLSVYWYQQSLDQGLQFLIQYYNGEERAKGNILERFSAQQFPDLHSELNLSSLELGDSALYFCASSVSGTAMNTEAFFGQGTRLTVV.

CDR3 nucleotides: TGTGCCAGCAGTCAGGGGGCGCGAGGAAACACCATATATTTT. Translated: CASSQGARGNTIYF. The J gene is TRBJ1-3, the V gene TRBV27, with 8 bases aligning to TRBD1. V gave up 5 bases and J gave up 4 bases; unmatched junction bases: 4. Germline values: CDR1 MNHEY, CDR2 SMNVEV (reference sequence). CDR3 length: 14 amino acids.

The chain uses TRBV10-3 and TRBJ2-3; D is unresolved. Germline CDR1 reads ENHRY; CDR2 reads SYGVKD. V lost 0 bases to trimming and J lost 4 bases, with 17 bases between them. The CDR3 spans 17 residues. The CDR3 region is CAISESALVSGPDTQYF. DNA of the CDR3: TGTGCCATCAGTGAGTCGGCGCTAGTAAGTGGTCCAGATACGCAGTATTTT.

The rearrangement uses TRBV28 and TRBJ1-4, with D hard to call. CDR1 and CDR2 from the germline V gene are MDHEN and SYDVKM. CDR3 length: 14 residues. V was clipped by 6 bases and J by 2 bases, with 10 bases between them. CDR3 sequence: CASRPGATNEKLFF. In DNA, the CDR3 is TGTGCCAGCAGACCGGGAGCTACTAATGAAAAACTGTTTTTT.

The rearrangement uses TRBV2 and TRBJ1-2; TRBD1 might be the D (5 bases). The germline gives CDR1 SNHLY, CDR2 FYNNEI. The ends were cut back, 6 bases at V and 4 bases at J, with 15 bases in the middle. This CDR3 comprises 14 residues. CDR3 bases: TGTGCCAGCAGCCCCGGGGGGGACCGCTATGGCTACACCTTC. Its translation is CASSPGGDRYGYTF. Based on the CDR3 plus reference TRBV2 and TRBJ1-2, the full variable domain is EPEVTQTPSHQVTQMGQEVILRCVPISNHLYFYWYRQILGQKVEFLVSFYNNEISEKSEIFDDQFSVERPDGSNFTLKIRSTKLEDSAMYFCASSPGGDRYGYTFGSGTRLTVV.

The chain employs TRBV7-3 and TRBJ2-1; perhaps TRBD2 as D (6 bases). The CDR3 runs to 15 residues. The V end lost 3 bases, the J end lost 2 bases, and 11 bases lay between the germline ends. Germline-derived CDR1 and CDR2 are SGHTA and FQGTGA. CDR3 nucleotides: TGTGCCAGCAGCTTTTTGGGGGGAGCCTACAATGAGCAGTTCTTC. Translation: CASSFLGGAYNEQFF.

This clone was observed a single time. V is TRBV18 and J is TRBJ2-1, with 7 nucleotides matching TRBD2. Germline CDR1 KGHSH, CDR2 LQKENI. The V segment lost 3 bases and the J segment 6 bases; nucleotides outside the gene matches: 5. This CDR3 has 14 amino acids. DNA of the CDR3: TGTGCCAGCTCACCGACTAGCAGCACCAATGAGCAGTTCTTC. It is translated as CASSPTSSTNEQFF.

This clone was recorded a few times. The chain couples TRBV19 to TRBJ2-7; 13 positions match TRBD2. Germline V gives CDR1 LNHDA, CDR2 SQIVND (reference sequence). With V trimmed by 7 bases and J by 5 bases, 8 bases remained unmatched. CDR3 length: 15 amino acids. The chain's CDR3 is CASTAGLAGVNEQYF. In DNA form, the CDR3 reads TGTGCCAGTACCGCCGGACTAGCGGGAGTTAACGAGCAGTACTTC.

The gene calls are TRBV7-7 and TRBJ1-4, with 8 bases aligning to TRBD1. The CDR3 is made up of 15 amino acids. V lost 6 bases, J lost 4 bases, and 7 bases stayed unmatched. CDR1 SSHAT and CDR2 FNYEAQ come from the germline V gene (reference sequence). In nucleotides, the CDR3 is TGTGCCAGCAGTCAACGACAGGGGAGTAATGAAAAACTGTTTTTT. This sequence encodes CASSQRQGSNEKLFF.

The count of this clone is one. The CDR3 reads CASRKRESNEAFF. CDR3 nucleotide sequence: TGTGCCAGCAGAAAACGGGAGAGCAATGAAGCTTTCTTT. The V call is TRBV6-6, the J call TRBJ1-1, with D unresolved. V was shortened by 6 bases and J by 7 bases, with 15 bases between the two germline ends. There are 13 residues in the CDR3. Germline CDR1 reads MNHNY; CDR2 reads SVGAGI (reference sequence).

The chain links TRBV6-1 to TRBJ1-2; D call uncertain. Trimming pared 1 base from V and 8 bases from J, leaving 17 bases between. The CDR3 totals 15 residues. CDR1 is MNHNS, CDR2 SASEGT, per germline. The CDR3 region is CASSEGGLARWGYTF. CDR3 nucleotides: TGTGCCAGCAGTGAAGGCGGGCTGGCTAGATGGGGCTACACCTTC.

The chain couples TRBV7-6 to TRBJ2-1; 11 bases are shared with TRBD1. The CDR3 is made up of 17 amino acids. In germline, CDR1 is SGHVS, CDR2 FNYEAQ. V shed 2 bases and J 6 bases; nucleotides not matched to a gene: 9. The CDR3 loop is CASSLRGAGQGVNEQFF. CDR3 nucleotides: TGTGCCAGCAGCTTAAGGGGTGCGGGACAGGGGGTCAATGAGCAGTTCTTC.

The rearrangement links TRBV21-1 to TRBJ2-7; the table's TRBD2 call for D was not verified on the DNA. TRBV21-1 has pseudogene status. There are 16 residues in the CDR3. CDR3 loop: CASSKDDGLAGYEQYF. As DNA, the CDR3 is TGTGCCAGCAGCAAAGATGACGGACTAGCGGGCTACGAGCAGTACTTC.